This T cell receptor (beta chain) was captured in a study of cytomegalovirus exposure and HLA in healthy donors. Study-wide context: In terms of ancestry, the Caucasian-associated cluster contained roughly 80% of the roughly 400 genotyped donors.

Trimming cost V 10 bases and J 3 bases; bases outside gene matches: 4. The germline CDR1 and CDR2 sequences are ENHRY and SYGVKD. The CDR3 is made up of 12 amino acids. PCR primers comprised 60 Vbeta and 13 Jbeta primers. Clones were sequenced by immunoSEQ multiplex PCR, and TCRdb holds only the in-frame ones, with some missing. Here the sample spans hundreds of thousands of clones, 65% to 80% being singletons. This clone was seen a handful of times. Material: PBMCs. This receptor was identified in a girl aged 2-10 years in good health and CMV-seronegative. V and J are TRBV10-3 and TRBJ1-1; 8 bases are a match to TRBD1. CDR3 nucleotides: TGTGCCACAGGGACAGGAGACACTGAAGCTTTCTTT. Protein: CATGTGDTEAFF.